The T cell receptor beta chain described here comes from a study of blood T cell repertoires in COVID-19. Looking at the study overall: There were acute and convalescent COVID-19 samples, and they came from the United States, Italy and Spain.

This CDR3 region has 16 residues. The germline gives CDR1 MDHEN, CDR2 SYDVKM. The J segment lost 2 bases and the V segment lost 8 bases, leaving 11 bases of the junction unmatched. This clone was observed a few times. In the original workflow: It was from reference gene primer amplification that nucleated cell counts were estimated. Assay: immunoSEQ multiplex PCR; the TCRdb copy retains only in-frame clones and omits some. V and J calls and clone size are given by that table; D and trimming were obtained from the DNA. The table records roughly 250,000 clones, around nine tenths of them present only once.

This chain uses TRBV28 with TRBJ1-5; 8 bases map to TRBD1. The sequence was collected from a man in his thirties or forties with acute or convalescent COVID-19. The sequencing input was peripheral blood. CDR3 bases: TGTGCCAGCCAACAGGGGGGGTTGAACGGCAATCAGCCCCAGCATTTT. As protein: CASQQGGLNGNQPQHF.